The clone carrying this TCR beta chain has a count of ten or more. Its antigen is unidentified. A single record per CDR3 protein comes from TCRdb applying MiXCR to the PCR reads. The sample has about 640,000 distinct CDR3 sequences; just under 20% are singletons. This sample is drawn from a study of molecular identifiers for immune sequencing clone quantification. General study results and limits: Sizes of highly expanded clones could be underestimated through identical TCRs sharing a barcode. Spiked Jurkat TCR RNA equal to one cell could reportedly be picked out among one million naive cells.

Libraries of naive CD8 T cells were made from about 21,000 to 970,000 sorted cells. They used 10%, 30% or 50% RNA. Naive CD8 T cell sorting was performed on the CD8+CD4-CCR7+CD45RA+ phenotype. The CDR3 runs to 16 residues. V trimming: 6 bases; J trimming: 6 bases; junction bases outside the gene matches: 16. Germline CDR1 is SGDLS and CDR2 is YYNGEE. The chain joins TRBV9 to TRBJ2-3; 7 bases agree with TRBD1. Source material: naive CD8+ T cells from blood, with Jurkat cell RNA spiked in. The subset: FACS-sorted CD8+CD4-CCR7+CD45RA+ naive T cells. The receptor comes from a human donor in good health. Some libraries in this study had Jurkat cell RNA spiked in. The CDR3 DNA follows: TGTGCCAGCACTTTGGAAGGGGGCGCCCCCTTTGATACGCAGTATTTT. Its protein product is CASTLEGGAPFDTQYF.